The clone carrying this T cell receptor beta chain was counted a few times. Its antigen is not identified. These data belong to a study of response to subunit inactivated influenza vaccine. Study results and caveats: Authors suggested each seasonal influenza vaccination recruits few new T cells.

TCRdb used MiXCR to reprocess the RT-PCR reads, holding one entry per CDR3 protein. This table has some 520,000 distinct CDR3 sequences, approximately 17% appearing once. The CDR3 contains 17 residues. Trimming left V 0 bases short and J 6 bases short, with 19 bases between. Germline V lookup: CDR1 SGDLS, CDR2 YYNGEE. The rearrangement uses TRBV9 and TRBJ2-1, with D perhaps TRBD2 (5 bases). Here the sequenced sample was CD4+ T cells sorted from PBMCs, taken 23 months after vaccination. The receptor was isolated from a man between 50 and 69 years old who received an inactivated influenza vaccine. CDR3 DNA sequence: TGTGCCAGCAGCGTAGGGGCGGGCACACCCTTGGTCAATGAGCAGTTCTTC. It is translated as CASSVGAGTPLVNEQFF.